Reported below is one T cell receptor (beta chain). The source of the sample is a study of sequential checkpoint blockade in melanoma. In the study overall: Patients were randomized 1:1 to nivolumab-then-ipilimumab or ipilimumab-then-nivolumab first-line.

Noted treatment: randomized to nivolumab then ipilimumab (arm A) or the reverse (arm B). DNA-damaging chemotherapy had not been given to any patient beforehand. Sorted cells were live CD3+CD8+, lacking CD19 and CD56, from PBMCs. Only in-frame clones appear in the TCRdb table, and some are missing; sequencing was by immunoSEQ multiplex PCR. The table includes fewer than 15,000 clones, roughly 76% detected once. The sequence came from a human donor with melanoma. The sample in question was CD8+ T cells sorted from blood (inferred from file names), obtained from a patient given nivolumab and ipilimumab in sequence.

The CDR3 sequence: CASSPRDSGAVLAGEMNEQFF. In nucleotides, the CDR3 is TGCGCCAGCAGCCCCCGGGACAGCGGCGCGGTACTAGCGGGAGAAATGAATGAGCAGTTCTTC. J is TRBJ2-1 and V is TRBV4-1, with 11 positions matching TRBD2. The junction had 24 bases not matched to a gene; V was cut back by 4 bases and J by 7 bases. This CDR3 region has 21 residues. Germline CDR1 MGHRA, CDR2 YSYEKL.